This T cell receptor (beta chain) was found in a study of T cell repertoires in cytomegalovirus infection. Study-level background: Public TCR beta signatures marked donors with CMV infection and the matching HLA. Overall study results and limits: Clonotypes of TCR beta that were HLA-C-restricted and CMV-specific dominated the ex vivo response. Cumulative public TCR beta family frequency identified CMV carriers with the relevant HLA.

One entry per CDR3 protein, called by TCRdb with MiXCR from the reads. The table has 80,000 to 130,000 distinct CDR3 sequences, less than 25% seen once. In the case of this clonotype: Its antigen is not identified.

This TCR derives from a human donor in good health (CMV status not recorded). Some clones in this sample may be carry-over from other donors' samples. The source material was CD8+ T cells from PBMCs.

CDR3 amino acids: CASSLKASVPTDTQYF. The CDR3, as DNA: TGTGCCAGCAGTTTAAAGGCTAGCGTGCCCACAGATACGCAGTATTTT. The chain couples TRBV12-3 or TRBV12-4 to TRBJ2-3; tentative D call: TRBD2 (6 bases). This CDR3 is built from 16 residues. With 2 bases removed from V and 2 bases from J, the gap between germline ends came to 14 bases.